A single sample is the source of the 30 T cell receptor beta chains below, sequenced in a study of blood T cell repertoires in COVID-19. The method was immunoSEQ multiplex PCR; TCRdb's version includes in-frame clones alone and lacks a portion of them. The sample records some 140,000 clones, 85% to 90% being singletons. Sequencing was carried out using peripheral blood. Source of these receptors: a human donor in a cohort sampled during active COVID-19.

The chain links TRBV15 to TRBJ2-6; tentatively, D is TRBD1 (5 bases). The V and J ends lost 9 bases and 0 bases respectively, with 9 bases between them. This CDR3 contains 14 residues. The germline V gene has CDR1 LNHNV and CDR2 YYDKDF (reference sequence). The CDR3 DNA reads as TGTGCCACTGAGCAGGGCTCTGGGGCCAACGTCCTGACTTTC. Its translation is CATEQGSGANVLTF.

The chain employs TRBV11-2 and TRBJ1-6, with TRBD1 as a possible D gene (6 bases). Germline V gene sequence: CDR1 SGHAT, CDR2 FQNNGV. The ends were cut back, 9 bases at V and 5 bases at J, with 8 bases in the middle. This CDR3 is 12 amino acids long. The chain's CDR3 is CASQGNNSPLHF. CDR3 sequence (DNA): TGTGCCAGTCAGGGGAATAATTCACCCCTCCACTTT.

V and J are TRBV5-1 and TRBJ2-5; 10 bases fit TRBD2. The V segment lost 1 base and the J segment 2 bases; nucleotides outside the gene matches: 2. The CDR3 covers 15 residues. CDR1 is SGHRS and CDR2 is YFSETQ in the germline V gene. CDR3 residues: CASSLTSGEQETQYF. As DNA, the CDR3 is TGCGCCAGCAGCTTGACTAGCGGGGAGCAAGAGACCCAGTACTTC. The full variable domain, in which reference TRBV5-1 and TRBJ2-5 provide the parts outside the CDR3, is KAGVTQTPRYLIKTRGQQVTLSCSPISGHRSVSWYQQTPGQGLQFLFEYFSETQRNKGNFPGRFSGRQFSNSRSEMNVSTLELGDSALYLCASSLTSGEQETQYFGPGTRLLVL.

The J gene is TRBJ2-5, the V gene TRBV6-2 or TRBV6-3, with D possibly matching TRBD1 (5 bases). Germline lookup yields CDR1 MNHEY and CDR2 SVGEGT. The CDR3 runs to 17 residues. Trimming removed 0 bases at V and 4 bases at J, with 18 bases between. Written as DNA, the CDR3 is TGTGCCAGCAGTTACTCGGCTTCTGTAGGGGATAGAGAGACCCAGTACTTC. It encodes CASSYSASVGDRETQYF.

V usage is TRBV14 and J usage is TRBJ2-1; 12 positions agree with TRBD2. The CDR3 extends over 16 amino acids. Germline V CDR1 and CDR2: SGHDN, FVKESK. The junction had 8 bases not matched to a gene; V was cut back by 4 bases and J by 7 bases. This CDR3 reads CASSPDGTSGHNEQFF. CDR3 sequence (DNA): TGTGCCAGCAGCCCAGACGGGACTAGCGGGCATAATGAGCAGTTCTTC.

The J gene is TRBJ2-7, the V gene TRBV7-2, with D possibly TRBD2 on 6 matching bases. Trimming removed 8 bases from V and 0 bases from J, with 11 bases in between. This CDR3 region has 13 residues. Germline lookup yields CDR1 SGHTA and CDR2 FQGNSA. The CDR3 DNA is TGTGCCAGCGCTCGGGGGACCTCCTACGAGCAGTACTTC. Translation gives CASARGTSYEQYF.

The V and J genes are TRBV5-1 and TRBJ2-2, with D possibly matching TRBD2 (5 bases). Per germline, CDR1 SGHRS and CDR2 YFSETQ. V was shortened by 1 base and J by 5 bases, with 12 bases between the two germline ends. This CDR3 is built from 15 residues. The CDR3 bases are TGCGCCAGCAGCTTGAACAGTAGGAGGACCGGGGAGCTGTTTTTT. Protein: CASSLNSRRTGELFF.

The chain recombines TRBV15 with TRBJ1-2; D may be TRBD1 (5 bases). In germline, CDR1 is LNHNV, CDR2 YYDKDF (reference sequence). There are 18 residues in the CDR3. V was cut by 4 bases and J by 4 bases, with 25 bases left in between. Here the CDR3 DNA reads TGTGCCACCAGCAATCCGCGAACCAGGGCGCGGTCTGGCTATGGCTACACCTTC. Translated: CATSNPRTRARSGYGYTF.

This clone was observed a single time. The V call is TRBV28, the J call TRBJ2-7; 7 bases match TRBD1. V shed 6 bases and J 4 bases; nucleotides not matched to a gene: 6. CDR1 and CDR2 from the germline V gene are MDHEN and SYDVKM. This CDR3 contains 13 residues. CDR3 protein: CASSLGTVYEQYV. The CDR3 DNA reads TGTGCCAGCAGCCTCGGGACAGTATACGAGCAGTACGTC.

In DNA, the CDR3 is TGTGCCAGCAGCGTCGACAGGGCCCTCCTCGAGCAGTACGTC. Protein product: CASSVDRALLEQYV. V gene TRBV5-6 combines with J gene TRBJ2-7, with TRBD1 matching over 7 bases. Trimming cost V 4 bases and J 6 bases; bases outside gene matches: 10. The CDR3 sequence is 14 residues long. From germline, CDR1 is SGHDT and CDR2 YYEEEE.

The chain recombines TRBV5-1 with TRBJ1-2; no clear D gene. Trimming took off 0 bases at V and 7 bases at J, with 13 bases between the two ends. The germline V gene encodes CDR1 SGHRS and CDR2 YFSETQ. This CDR3 has 14 amino acids. CDR3 residues: CASSLDEGLLGYTF. The CDR3 region has the DNA TGCGCCAGCAGCTTGGATGAGGGATTGCTTGGCTACACCTTC.

The rearrangement uses TRBV20-1 and TRBJ1-5, with D hard to call. The germline gives CDR1 DFQATT, CDR2 SNEGSKA (reference sequence). The CDR3 loop spans 14 amino acids. V was clipped by 3 bases and J by 0 bases, with 9 bases between them. CDR3 sequence reads: CSASSGYSNQPQHF. CDR3 DNA sequence: TGCAGTGCTAGTTCGGGATATAGCAATCAGCCCCAGCATTTT.

The CDR3 spells CASSIGASGRMETQYF. CDR3 nucleotide sequence: TGTGCCAGTAGTATAGGTGCTAGCGGGAGGATGGAGACCCAGTACTTC. The chain couples TRBV19 to TRBJ2-5; TRBD2 aligns across 11 bases. Germline values: CDR1 LNHDA, CDR2 SQIVND (reference sequence). The trim removed 1 base at V and 5 bases at J, leaving 6 bases unmatched. This CDR3 has 16 residues.

The CDR3 sequence is CASSIRGGGWGKLNTEAFF. The CDR3 DNA follows: TGTGCCAGTAGTATTAGGGGCGGGGGCTGGGGAAAGTTAAACACTGAAGCTTTCTTT. This chain connects TRBV19 to TRBJ1-1, with D possibly matching TRBD1 (6 bases). This CDR3 is built from 19 residues. Germline CDR1 and CDR2: LNHDA and SQIVND (reference sequence). Trimming took off 3 bases at V and 2 bases at J, with 25 bases between the two ends.

The CDR3 loop reads CASSLDRGYTIYF. The CDR3 nucleotides are TGTGCCAGCAGCTTAGACAGGGGGTACACCATATATTTT. The V call is TRBV5-4, the J call TRBJ1-3, with 9 positions matching TRBD1. The germline V gene has CDR1 SGHNT and CDR2 YYREEE (reference sequence). The CDR3 contains 13 residues. V dropped 2 bases and J dropped 8; count of bases not matched to a gene: 2.

The chain links TRBV4-3 to TRBJ2-3; TRBD2 agrees at 11 bases. With 4 bases clipped from V and 5 bases from J, the junction kept 8 bases outside the gene matches. This CDR3 comprises 16 residues. Germline loops: CDR1 LGHNA, CDR2 YSLEER. In DNA form, the CDR3 reads TGCGCCAGCAGCCGAGATTTTAGCGGGGGGGAAGATACGCAGTATTTT. This gives the protein CASSRDFSGGEDTQYF.

The chain links TRBV9 to TRBJ1-4; 9 bases match TRBD1. V shed 3 bases, J shed 6 bases, and the junction held 3 bases outside the gene matches. The CDR3 is 14 residues long. Per germline, CDR1 SGDLS and CDR2 YYNGEE. The CDR3 nucleotides are TGTGCCAGCAGCGGAGGGACAGGGTATGAAAAACTGTTTTTT. Translated, it gives CASSGGTGYEKLFF.

This chain links TRBV10-3 with TRBJ2-7; the D is unclear. V dropped 0 bases and J dropped 0 bases, with 6 bases sitting between them. The CDR3 is made up of 14 amino acids. Germline V gives CDR1 ENHRY, CDR2 SYGVKD. The CDR3 sequence is CAISESRSSYEQYF. The CDR3 DNA reads as TGTGCCATCAGTGAGTCTAGGAGCTCCTACGAGCAGTACTTC.

V and J are TRBV14 and TRBJ2-1; 8 nucleotides match TRBD1. The germline V gene encodes CDR1 SGHDN and CDR2 FVKESK. CDR3 length: 15 amino acids. After removal of 1 base from V and 10 bases from J, the junction contained 9 bases not matched to a gene. The chain's CDR3 is CASSQGTGTRGEQFF. CDR3 bases: TGTGCCAGCAGCCAAGGGACAGGGACTCGGGGCGAGCAGTTCTTC.

This sequence joins TRBV5-4 and TRBJ1-1; tentative D call: TRBD1 (6 bases). Germline V gene lookup returns CDR1 SGHNT and CDR2 YYREEE (reference sequence). V shed 6 bases and J shed 5 bases, with 17 bases lying between them. CDR3 length: 14 residues. The CDR3 coding sequence is TGTGCCAGCAACCTGAGGGGGGGGAATACTGAAGCTTTCTTT. Protein: CASNLRGGNTEAFF.

The sample holds many counts of this clone. The DNA for the CDR3 is TGTGCCAGCAGCCCTGCCTCGGACAGGGGATTTAATTCACCCCTCCACTTT. It translates to CASSPASDRGFNSPLHF. The chain is built from TRBV5-6 and TRBJ1-6; 9 positions match TRBD1. The V segment lost 4 bases and the J segment 6 bases; nucleotides outside the gene matches: 11. Germline-derived CDR1 and CDR2 are SGHDT and YYEEEE. This CDR3 spans 17 amino acids.

V is TRBV24-1 and J is TRBJ1-2; 8 nucleotides match TRBD1. The CDR3 runs to 15 residues. The trim removed 4 bases at V and 2 bases at J, leaving 5 bases unmatched. Germline V gene sequence: CDR1 KGHDR, CDR2 SFDVKD. The CDR3 bases are TGTGCCACCAGTGAATCCGGGACAGGAAACTATGGCTACACCTTC. The encoded protein is CATSESGTGNYGYTF.

This chain uses TRBV4-1 with TRBJ2-3, with 10 positions matching TRBD1. J gave up 1 base and V 2 bases, and 3 bases lay outside the gene matches. The CDR3 is 16 amino acids. Germline loops: CDR1 MGHRA, CDR2 YSYEKL. CDR3 sequence (DNA): TGCGCCAGCAGCCAATCAGACAGGGGGCGCACAGATACGCAGTATTTT. Translating it yields CASSQSDRGRTDTQYF.

This chain connects TRBV7-2 to TRBJ2-5; the match to TRBD1 covers 9 bases. Germline V gene lookup returns CDR1 SGHTA and CDR2 FQGNSA. The CDR3 contains 15 residues. V gave up 5 bases and J gave up 5 bases; unmatched junction bases: 9. CDR3 region: CASSPDRGRAETQYF. In DNA, the CDR3 is TGTGCCAGCAGCCCCGACAGGGGGAGGGCGGAGACCCAGTACTTC.

This chain uses TRBV3-1 (or the pseudogene TRBV3-2) with TRBJ1-2; maybe TRBD1 (5 bases). Trimming removed 0 bases at V and 7 bases at J, with 21 bases between. Germline loops: CDR1 LGHDT, CDR2 YNNKEL (reference sequence). The CDR3 totals 17 residues. The CDR3 nucleotides are TGTGCCAGCAGCCAAGATTTCGACCAGGGTTGGGGCTCTGGCTACACCTTC. Translating gives CASSQDFDQGWGSGYTF.

J is TRBJ1-1 and V is TRBV5-1, with 7 bases matching TRBD1. The CDR3 is 13 amino acids. V dropped 4 bases and J dropped 4; count of bases not matched to a gene: 4. Germline V gene lookup returns CDR1 SGHRS and CDR2 YFSETQ. CDR3 region: CASSLPGGTEAFF. CDR3 DNA: TGCGCCAGCAGCCTCCCAGGGGGCACTGAAGCTTTCTTT.

V gene TRBV27 combines with J gene TRBJ2-1, with a possible D match to TRBD1 (6 bases). The CDR3 spans 17 residues. Germline V lookup: CDR1 MNHEY, CDR2 SMNVEV (reference sequence). Trimming took off 6 bases at V and 4 bases at J, with 22 bases between the two ends. The CDR3 coding sequence is TGTGCCAGCAGACGCAACAGGGTAGGAACCGTATACAATGAGCAGTTCTTC. Amino acid sequence: CASRRNRVGTVYNEQFF.

This clone was recorded a few times. This chain links TRBV10-3 with TRBJ2-4, with D possibly matching TRBD1 (5 bases). In germline, CDR1 is ENHRY, CDR2 SYGVKD. Trimming removed 3 bases from V and 4 bases from J, with 16 bases in between. This CDR3 comprises 16 residues. CDR3 DNA sequence: TGTGCCATCAGTGAAGGCTCGGGCCCAGGGAAAAACATTCAGTACTTC. It codes for CAISEGSGPGKNIQYF.

The chain has TRBV25-1 and TRBJ2-2; a possible D gene is TRBD1 (6 bases). V gave up 2 bases and J gave up 6 bases, with 16 bases separating them. There are 16 residues in the CDR3. The germline V gene encodes CDR1 MGHDK and CDR2 SYGVNS. The CDR3 DNA reads TGTGCCAGCAGTGAAAAGGACAGCATGGGCGCCGGGGAGCTGTTTTTT. Translating it yields CASSEKDSMGAGELFF.

This chain links TRBV7-2 with TRBJ2-3, with 9 positions matching TRBD1. CDR1 is SGHTA, CDR2 FQGNSA, per germline. The CDR3 totals 15 residues. The V and J ends lost 6 bases and 0 bases, in that order; junction bases with no gene match: 4. The CDR3 spells CASRPQGASTDTQYF. The DNA for the CDR3 is TGTGCCAGCAGACCACAGGGGGCCAGCACAGATACGCAGTATTTT.